The 28 T cell receptor beta chains in this list originate from one sample, sequenced in a study of cytomegalovirus exposure and HLA in healthy donors (TCRdb year 2017). The library relied on the immunoSEQ multiplex PCR assay. For the multiplex PCR, a mixture combining 60 forward primers for TCR Vbeta segments and 13 reverse primers for TCR Jbeta segments was used. The source is immuneACCESS, and TCRdb retained only in-frame sequences with V and J called. Part of the clones is not carried over; for the studies checked, unresolved V genes explain less than half of this, and the remainder is unexplained. The sample data list about 40,000 clones, and almost 70% of these were observed just once. 3% to 5% of the sample belongs to the ten largest clones. Sequencing used PBMCs. The receptors were gathered from a man aged 40-49 years in good health and CMV-seronegative.

The chain has TRBV4-2 and TRBJ1-4; 7 nucleotides line up with TRBD1. This CDR3 has 15 amino acids. Germline-derived CDR1 and CDR2 are LGHNA and YNFKEQ. V shed 6 bases, J shed 4 bases, and the junction held 8 bases outside the gene matches. The CDR3 region has the DNA TGTGCCAGCAGTCCCCGACAGGGAAATAATGAAAAACTGTTTTTT. It codes for CASSPRQGNNEKLFF.

The genes are TRBV18 and TRBJ1-5; no firm D call. This CDR3 is built from 13 residues. Germline-derived CDR1 and CDR2 are KGHSH and LQKENI. Trimming cost V 3 bases and J 4 bases, with 7 bases left between them. CDR3 coding DNA: TGTGCCAGCTCACCTGGGCAGAATCAGCCCCAGCATTTT. It is translated as CASSPGQNQPQHF.

This clone was counted once. This chain connects TRBV30 to TRBJ2-1; no clear D gene. The V end was cut by 3 bases, the J end by 8 bases, with 8 bases between. CDR1 and CDR2 from the germline V gene are GTSNPN and SVGIG (reference sequence). The CDR3 is made up of 11 amino acids. DNA of the CDR3: TGTGCCTGGAGCGGTCCTCATGAGCAGTTCTTC. Its translation is CAWSGPHEQFF.

This clone appeared a single time. The chain couples TRBV7-2 to TRBJ1-6; tentatively, D is TRBD1 (5 bases). Trimming removed 1 base at V and 9 bases at J, with 13 bases between. CDR3 length equals 15 residues. CDR1 and CDR2 (germline): SGHTA, FQGNSA. The CDR3 is CASSLVLPGGSPLHF. The CDR3 coding sequence is TGTGCCAGCAGCTTAGTACTACCGGGGGGTTCACCCCTCCACTTT. The full variable domain, completed using reference TRBV7-2 and TRBJ1-6, is GAGVSQSPSNKVTEKGKDVELRCDPISGHTALYWYRQSLGQGLEFLIYFQGNSAPDKSGLPSDRFSAERTGGSVSTLTIQRTQQEDSAVYLCASSLVLPGGSPLHFGNGTRLTVT.

In its sample, this clone was seen a few times. The gene calls are TRBV5-6 and TRBJ2-1; the match to TRBD2 covers 13 bases. V shed 4 bases and J 7 bases; nucleotides not matched to a gene: 11. CDR1 is SGHDT and CDR2 is YYEEEE in the germline V gene. There are 17 residues in the CDR3. The CDR3 reads CASSITSGGALLNEQFF. The CDR3 DNA reads TGTGCCAGCAGCATAACTAGCGGGGGGGCCTTATTGAATGAGCAGTTCTTC.

V gene TRBV6-1 combines with J gene TRBJ1-4; possible D gene TRBD1, 5 bases. V lost 2 bases, J lost 5 bases, and 12 bases lay in between. The germline gives CDR1 MNHNS, CDR2 SASEGT. This CDR3 spans 15 amino acids. The chain's CDR3 is CASSELVGGNEKLFF. DNA for the CDR3: TGTGCCAGCAGTGAACTGGTGGGGGGGAATGAAAAACTGTTTTTT.

The chain carries TRBV7-2 and TRBJ2-7, with D perhaps TRBD2 (5 bases). The CDR3 runs 14 residues. V lost 2 bases and J 3 bases, leaving 11 bases between the germline ends. CDR1 is SGHTA and CDR2 is FQGNSA in the germline V gene. This CDR3 is CASSLSDYNYEQYF. CDR3 nucleotide sequence: TGTGCCAGCAGCTTATCCGACTACAACTACGAGCAGTACTTC.

The chain joins TRBV6-5 to TRBJ1-2; D gene uncertain. This CDR3 region has 11 residues. The germline V and J ends were trimmed by 3 bases and 14 bases, with 13 bases remaining between them. In germline, CDR1 is MNHEY, CDR2 SVGAGI. CDR3 bases: TGTGCCAGCAGTTATCTAGGAACCTTAACCTTC. Amino acids: CASSYLGTLTF.

This clone was counted a few times. The rearrangement uses TRBV7-9 and TRBJ1-2; 12 nucleotides agree with TRBD1. With 2 bases clipped from V and 5 bases from J, the junction kept 9 bases outside the gene matches. The CDR3 spans 17 residues. The germline V gene has CDR1 SEHNR and CDR2 FQNEAQ (reference sequence). CDR3 DNA: TGTGCCAGCAGCTTACTCGGGGGACAGGGGGCTGATTATGGCTACACCTTC. Translating gives CASSLLGGQGADYGYTF.

The table lists this clone with a few counts. The chain couples TRBV19 to TRBJ1-2, with 10 nucleotides matching TRBD1. CDR1 and CDR2 from the germline V gene are LNHDA and SQIVND (reference sequence). The CDR3 has 11 amino acids. CDR3 coding DNA: TGTGCTACGGACAGGGGGGATGGCTACACCTTC. Translating it yields CATDRGDGYTF.

The rearrangement uses TRBV6-5 and TRBJ1-4; D is perhaps TRBD1 (6 bases). The V end was cut by 7 bases, the J end by 8 bases, with 11 bases between. Germline V CDR1 and CDR2: MNHEY, SVGAGI. The CDR3 is made up of 12 amino acids. The CDR3 region is CASNPGQEKLFF. In DNA form, the CDR3 reads TGTGCCAGCAATCCCGGACAGGAAAAACTGTTTTTT.

This clone turned up a few times. The rearrangement joins TRBV11-3 to TRBJ1-2; 9 positions match TRBD1. The J segment lost 8 bases and the V segment lost 4 bases, leaving 5 bases of the junction unmatched. CDR3 length: 13 amino acids. Germline CDR1 reads SGHNT; CDR2 reads YENEEA. The CDR3 region has the DNA TGTGCCAGCAGCTCCTACAGGGGGCAAGGCTACACCTTC. It encodes CASSSYRGQGYTF.

The chain has TRBV19 and TRBJ1-4, with D perhaps TRBD1 (5 bases). CDR3 size: 15 residues. Germline CDR1 and CDR2: LNHDA and SQIVND (reference sequence). V shed 3 bases and J shed 1 base, with 9 bases lying between them. The CDR3 DNA follows: TGTGCCAGTAGTATGGGGCCAGAAACTAATGAAAAACTGTTTTTT. As protein: CASSMGPETNEKLFF.

This clone was seen only once. The chain is built from TRBV10-3 and TRBJ1-6; D might be TRBD1 (5 bases). The V gene lost 0 bases and the J gene lost 10 bases, with 16 bases spanning the gap. This CDR3 comprises 16 residues. CDR1 ENHRY and CDR2 SYGVKD come from the germline V gene. The CDR3: CAISESQEQAASPLHF. CDR3 in DNA: TGTGCCATCAGTGAGTCTCAAGAACAGGCGGCATCACCCCTCCACTTT.

V is TRBV7-2 and J is TRBJ2-7, with a tentative D call TRBD1 (5 bases). CDR3 size: 12 residues. Per the germline V gene, CDR1 is SGHTA and CDR2 is FQGNSA. Deletions cut 2 bases from V and 7 bases from J, with 9 bases between. CDR3 DNA: TGTGCCAGCAGCTTATTCAGGGCGGAGCAGTACTTC. Translating it yields CASSLFRAEQYF.

The J gene is TRBJ2-1, the V gene TRBV5-1, with D possibly being TRBD1 (6 bases). Germline CDR1 SGHRS, CDR2 YFSETQ. Trimming left V 0 bases short and J 3 bases short, with 7 bases between. This CDR3 spans 14 amino acids. The CDR3 DNA reads as TGCGCCAGCAGCTTGGGGACAGTCTACAATGAGCAGTTCTTC. Residues: CASSLGTVYNEQFF.

This sequence joins TRBV5-1 and TRBJ1-1; 8 bases are a match to TRBD1. J was trimmed by 4 bases and V by 2 bases; bases with no gene match: 4. Germline assignment: CDR1 SGHRS and CDR2 YFSETQ. The CDR3 extends over 14 amino acids. The DNA for the CDR3 is TGCGCCAGCAGCTTCTCCACAGGGGGCACTGAAGCTTTCTTT. It yields the protein CASSFSTGGTEAFF.

In its sample, this clone was seen once. The chain employs TRBV28 and TRBJ2-7, with 7 bases fitting TRBD1. V dropped 5 bases and J dropped 3; count of bases not matched to a gene: 10. This CDR3 comprises 15 residues. Germline V lookup: CDR1 MDHEN, CDR2 SYDVKM. The CDR3 region is CASSPRQGGYYEQYF. The CDR3 DNA is TGTGCCAGCAGTCCCCGACAGGGCGGGTACTACGAGCAGTACTTC.

This clone was recorded a few times. V is TRBV5-6 and J is TRBJ1-5; D gene ambiguous. Per germline, CDR1 SGHDT and CDR2 YYEEEE. Trimming pared 0 bases from V and 2 bases from J, leaving 15 bases between. This CDR3 spans 17 amino acids. CDR3 coding DNA: TGTGCCAGCAGCTTGGCCGCGCAGCCGGCGGGCAATCAGCCCCAGCATTTT. Residues: CASSLAAQPAGNQPQHF.

This clone was seen a few times. The rearrangement joins TRBV7-2 to TRBJ2-5; 9 bases agree with TRBD2. V shed 3 bases, J shed 4 bases, and the junction held 6 bases outside the gene matches. Germline V gene sequence: CDR1 SGHTA, CDR2 FQGNSA. The CDR3 has 15 residues. The CDR3 DNA follows: TGTGCCAGCAGCTTGACTAGCGGATCCCCAGAGACCCAGTACTTC. Residues: CASSLTSGSPETQYF.

V is TRBV9 and J is TRBJ2-2; D perhaps matches TRBD1 (6 bases). V was trimmed by 2 bases and J by 3 bases, leaving 11 bases between them. Germline loops: CDR1 SGDLS, CDR2 YYNGEE. The CDR3 has 15 amino acids. The CDR3 nucleotides read TGTGCCAGCAGCGTTATGACAGGACACACCGGGGAGCTGTTTTTT. Translating it yields CASSVMTGHTGELFF. The complete variable domain, with remaining parts taken from reference TRBV9 and TRBJ2-2, reads DSGVTQTPKHLITATGQRVTLRCSPRSGDLSVYWYQQSLDQGLQFLIQYYNGEERAKGNILERFSAQQFPDLHSELNLSSLELGDSALYFCASSVMTGHTGELFFGEGSRLTVL.

The chain has TRBV2 and TRBJ1-3; D unclear. Germline V CDR1 and CDR2: SNHLY, FYNNEI. V lost 8 bases and J lost 0, with 8 bases in between. The CDR3 has 13 residues. CDR3 sequence reads: CASSPNSGNTIYF. In DNA form, the CDR3 reads TGTGCCAGCTCCCCAAACTCTGGAAACACCATATATTTT. The full variable domain, completed using reference TRBV2 and TRBJ1-3, is EPEVTQTPSHQVTQMGQEVILRCVPISNHLYFYWYRQILGQKVEFLVSFYNNEISEKSEIFDDQFSVERPDGSNFTLKIRSTKLEDSAMYFCASSPNSGNTIYFGEGSWLTVV.

V is TRBV27 and J is TRBJ2-1; D remains ambiguous. This CDR3 comprises 11 residues. V was trimmed by 6 bases and J by 4 bases, leaving 4 bases between them. CDR1 MNHEY and CDR2 SMNVEV come from the germline V gene (reference sequence). The CDR3 DNA follows: TGTGCCAGCAGATCTTACAATGAGCAGTTCTTC. Amino acid sequence: CASRSYNEQFF.

This chain connects TRBV11-2 to TRBJ1-1, with no clear D. Germline lookup yields CDR1 SGHAT and CDR2 FQNNGV. V was cut by 6 bases and J by 0 bases, with 8 bases left in between. The CDR3 has 13 residues. The CDR3 DNA reads TGTGCCAGCAGGGAGAGGATGAACACTGAAGCTTTCTTT. Translating it yields CASRERMNTEAFF.

This sequence joins TRBV30 and TRBJ2-1, with 9 positions matching TRBD2. V trimming: 4 bases; J trimming: 1 base; junction bases outside the gene matches: 8. The germline V gene has CDR1 GTSNPN and CDR2 SVGIG (reference sequence). The CDR3 is 16 residues long. CDR3 loop: CAWTGLAGRSYNEQFF. In nucleotides, the CDR3 is TGTGCCTGGACAGGGCTAGCGGGGCGATCCTACAATGAGCAGTTCTTC.

In this sample, this clone turned up a few times. The genes are TRBV11-3 and TRBJ1-1, with unresolved D. Trimming took 5 bases from V and 7 from J, leaving 11 bases between them. Germline V gene data show CDR1 as SGHNT and CDR2 as YENEEA. The CDR3 length is 12 residues. The CDR3 spells CASSEDGGEAFF. For the CDR3, the DNA is TGTGCCAGCAGCGAGGACGGAGGTGAAGCTTTCTTT.

The rearrangement links TRBV19 to TRBJ2-5; no clear D gene. CDR1 is LNHDA, CDR2 SQIVND, per germline (reference sequence). This CDR3 contains 14 residues. V was pared by 1 base and J by 5 bases, with 11 bases between. CDR3 nucleotides: TGTGCCAGTAGTATAGGTAGGCAGGCGGAGACCCAGTACTTC. This sequence encodes CASSIGRQAETQYF.

This clone was observed a single time. The rearrangement joins TRBV10-3 to TRBJ1-1; a possible D gene is TRBD1 (5 bases). V was cut by 0 bases and J by 4 bases, with 21 bases left in between. CDR3 size: 18 residues. From germline, CDR1 is ENHRY and CDR2 SYGVKD. CDR3 loop: CAISESPAAGMTLTEAFF. The CDR3 coding sequence is TGTGCCATCAGTGAGTCTCCCGCGGCAGGGATGACCCTCACTGAAGCTTTCTTT.